Given below is one T cell receptor beta chain in context. Its antigen is not known. Donors counted as nominally healthy when sampled, yet unrecorded immune exposures were likely. The source of the sample is a study of cytomegalovirus exposure and HLA in healthy donors. Overall study context: Genotyping of roughly 400 donors showed that 80% to 85% belonged to the Caucasian-associated ancestry cluster.

General study points: A later analysis found that most CMV-associated TCR beta chains appeared HLA-restricted. The authors later linked a missense DCLRE1C variant to TCR beta V- and J-gene trimming.

The PCR contained 60 Vbeta and 13 Jbeta primers. Measured with immunoSEQ multiplex PCR; TCRdb has only the in-frame clones, and not every one. The sample records over 150,000 clones, under 85% being singletons. This sequence originates from a male donor in good health and CMV-seronegative. The sequenced material came from PBMCs.

For the CDR3, the DNA is TGCGCCAGCAGCCCGGGACAGGGGAGTGGCTACACCTTC. Translating it yields CASSPGQGSGYTF. The V call is TRBV5-1, the J call TRBJ1-2; 10 bases are a match to TRBD1. Germline lookup yields CDR1 SGHRS and CDR2 YFSETQ. The CDR3 has 13 amino acids. V lost 4 bases, J lost 7 bases, and 4 bases stayed unmatched.